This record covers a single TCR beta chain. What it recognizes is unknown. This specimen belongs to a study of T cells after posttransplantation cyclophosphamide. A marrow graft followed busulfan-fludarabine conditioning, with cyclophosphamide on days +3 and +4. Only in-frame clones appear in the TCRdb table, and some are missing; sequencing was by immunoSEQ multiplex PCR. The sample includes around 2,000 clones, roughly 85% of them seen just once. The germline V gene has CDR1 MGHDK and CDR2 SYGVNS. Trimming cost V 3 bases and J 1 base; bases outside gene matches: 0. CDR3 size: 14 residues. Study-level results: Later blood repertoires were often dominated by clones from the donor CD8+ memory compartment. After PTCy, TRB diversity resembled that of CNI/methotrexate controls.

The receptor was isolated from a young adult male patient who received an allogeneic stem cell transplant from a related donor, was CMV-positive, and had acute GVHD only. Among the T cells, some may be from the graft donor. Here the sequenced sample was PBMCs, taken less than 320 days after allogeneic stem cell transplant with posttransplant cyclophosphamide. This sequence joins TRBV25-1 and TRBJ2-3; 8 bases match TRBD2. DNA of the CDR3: TGTGCCAGCAGTGACGGGGGGGGCACAGATACGCAGTATTTT. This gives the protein CASSDGGGTDTQYF.